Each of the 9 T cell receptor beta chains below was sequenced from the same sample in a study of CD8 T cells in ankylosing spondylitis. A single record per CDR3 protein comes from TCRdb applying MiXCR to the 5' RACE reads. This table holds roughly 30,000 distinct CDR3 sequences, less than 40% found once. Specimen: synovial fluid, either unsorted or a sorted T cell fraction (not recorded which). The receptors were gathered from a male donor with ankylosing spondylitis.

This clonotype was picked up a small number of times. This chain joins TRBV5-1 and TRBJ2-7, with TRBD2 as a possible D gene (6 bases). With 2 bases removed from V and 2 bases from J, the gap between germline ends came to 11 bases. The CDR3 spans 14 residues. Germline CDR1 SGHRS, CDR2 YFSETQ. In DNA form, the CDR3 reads TGCGCCAGCAGCTTACTCAGGACTACCTACGAGCAGTACTTC. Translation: CASSLLRTTYEQYF. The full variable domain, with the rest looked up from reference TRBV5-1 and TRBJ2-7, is KAGVTQTPRYLIKTRGQQVTLSCSPISGHRSVSWYQQTPGQGLQFLFEYFSETQRNKGNFPGRFSGRQFSNSRSEMNVSTLELGDSALYLCASSLLRTTYEQYFGPGTRLTVT.

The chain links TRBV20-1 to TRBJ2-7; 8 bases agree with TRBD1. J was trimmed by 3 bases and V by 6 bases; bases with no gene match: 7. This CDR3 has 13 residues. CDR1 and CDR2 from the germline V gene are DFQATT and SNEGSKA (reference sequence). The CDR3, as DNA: TGCAGTGCCCGGGACAGGTTAAACTACGAGCAGTACTTC. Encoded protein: CSARDRLNYEQYF.

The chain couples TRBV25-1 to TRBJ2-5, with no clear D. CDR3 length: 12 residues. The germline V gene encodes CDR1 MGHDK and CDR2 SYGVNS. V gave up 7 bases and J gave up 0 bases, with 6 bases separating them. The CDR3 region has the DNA TGTGCCAGCATGGCTTACCAAGAGACCCAGTACTTC. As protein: CASMAYQETQYF.

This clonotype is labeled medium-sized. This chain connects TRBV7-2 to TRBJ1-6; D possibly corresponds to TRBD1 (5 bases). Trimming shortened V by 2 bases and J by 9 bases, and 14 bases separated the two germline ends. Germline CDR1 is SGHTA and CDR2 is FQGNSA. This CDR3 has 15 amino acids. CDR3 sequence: CASSLSPRARSPLHF. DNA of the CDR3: TGTGCCAGCAGCTTATCCCCCAGGGCCCGTTCACCCCTCCACTTT.

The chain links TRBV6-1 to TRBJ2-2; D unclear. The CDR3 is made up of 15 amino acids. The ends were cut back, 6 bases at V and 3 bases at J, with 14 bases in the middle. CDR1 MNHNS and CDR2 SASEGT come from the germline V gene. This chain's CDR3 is CASSNSFPYTGELFF. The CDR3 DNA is TGTGCCAGCAGCAATTCATTCCCGTACACCGGGGAGCTGTTTTTT.

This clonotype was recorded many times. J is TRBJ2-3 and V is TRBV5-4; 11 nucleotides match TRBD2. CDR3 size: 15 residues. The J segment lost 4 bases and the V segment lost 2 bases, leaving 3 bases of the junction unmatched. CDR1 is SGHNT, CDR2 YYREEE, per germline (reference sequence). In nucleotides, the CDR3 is TGTGCCAGCAGCTTACTAGCGGGAGTCTCAGATACGCAGTATTTT. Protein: CASSLLAGVSDTQYF.

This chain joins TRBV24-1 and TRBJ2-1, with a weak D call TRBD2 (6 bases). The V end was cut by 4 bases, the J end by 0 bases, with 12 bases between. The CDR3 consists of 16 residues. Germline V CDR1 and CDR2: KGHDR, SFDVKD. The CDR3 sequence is CATSESDYYSYNEQFF. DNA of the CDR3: TGTGCCACCAGTGAGTCGGACTACTACTCCTACAATGAGCAGTTCTTC.

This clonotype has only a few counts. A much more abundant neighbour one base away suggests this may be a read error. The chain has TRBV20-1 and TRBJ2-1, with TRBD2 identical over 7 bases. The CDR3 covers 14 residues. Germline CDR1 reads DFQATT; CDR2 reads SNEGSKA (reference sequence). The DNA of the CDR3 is TGCAGTGCTAGACCCGGGACTATGATCAATGAGCGGTTCTTC. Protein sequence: CSARPGTMINERFF.

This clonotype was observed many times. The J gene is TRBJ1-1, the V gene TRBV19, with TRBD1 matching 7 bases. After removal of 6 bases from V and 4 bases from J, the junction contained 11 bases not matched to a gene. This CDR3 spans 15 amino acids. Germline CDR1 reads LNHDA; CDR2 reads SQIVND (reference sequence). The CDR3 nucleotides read TGTGCCAGTAGCTGGGACAGCACACGTCCCACTGAAGCTTTCTTT. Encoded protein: CASSWDSTRPTEAFF.